This passage covers 32 T cell receptor beta chains from one sample sequenced in a study of blood T cell repertoires in COVID-19. The protocol was immunoSEQ multiplex PCR, while the TCRdb copy is restricted to in-frame clones and leaves out a portion. The table records around 72,000 clones, approximately 86% of them present only once. The specimen was peripheral blood. These receptors all come from a woman aged 45 to 65 with acute or convalescent COVID-19.

The chain carries TRBV5-5 and TRBJ1-1, with D unclear. From germline, CDR1 is SGHKS and CDR2 YYEKEE (reference sequence). This CDR3 comprises 15 residues. V lost 5 bases to trimming and J lost 4 bases, with 18 bases between them. The CDR3 protein is CASRKEYSYRTEAFF. In DNA, the CDR3 is TGTGCCAGCAGAAAAGAGTACAGTTACCGCACTGAAGCTTTCTTT.

The chain joins TRBV10-3 to TRBJ2-7; 11 bases are shared with TRBD1. This CDR3 has 13 residues. Trimming cost V 6 bases and J 3 bases; bases outside gene matches: 1. Germline assignment: CDR1 ENHRY and CDR2 SYGVKD. The CDR3 loop reads CAISGTGGYEQYF. CDR3 bases: TGTGCCATCAGCGGGACAGGGGGCTACGAGCAGTACTTC.

The chain combines TRBV7-6 with TRBJ1-3; tentatively, D is TRBD1 (6 bases). Trimming shortened V by 2 bases and J by 1 base, and 24 bases separated the two germline ends. Germline V gene data show CDR1 as SGHVS and CDR2 as FNYEAQ. CDR3 length: 20 residues. The DNA of the CDR3 is TGTGCCAGCAGCTTAATAGGGGGGGGGCAACAGGGAAAGTCTGGAAACACCATATATTTT. Translated, it gives CASSLIGGGQQGKSGNTIYF.

The chain is built from TRBV4-1 and TRBJ1-1; perhaps TRBD1 as D (6 bases). V dropped 5 bases and J dropped 1 base, with 11 bases sitting between them. Germline CDR1 is MGHRA and CDR2 is YSYEKL. CDR3 size: 14 residues. In nucleotides, the CDR3 is TGCGCCAGCAGCGCCCAACAGGGGAACACTGAAGCTTTCTTT. Protein sequence: CASSAQQGNTEAFF.

The V gene is TRBV7-8, the J gene TRBJ1-2; no clear D gene. Germline V gene data show CDR1 as SGHVS and CDR2 as FQNEAQ. Trimming stripped 4 bases from V and 8 bases from J, with 14 bases between. The CDR3 sequence is 13 residues long. CDR3 protein: CASSSGSLGGYTF. The DNA for the CDR3 is TGTGCCAGCAGCTCGGGGAGCCTAGGGGGCTACACCTTC. The full variable domain, with the rest looked up from reference TRBV7-8 and TRBJ1-2, is GAGVSQSPRYKVAKRGQDVALRCDPISGHVSLFWYQQALGQGPEFLTYFQNEAQLDKSGLPSDRFFAERPEGSVSTLKIQRTQQEDSAVYLCASSSGSLGGYTFGSGTRLTVV.

The chain has TRBV10-2 and TRBJ1-2; 11 nucleotides agree with TRBD1. This CDR3 has 16 residues. Trimming cost V 0 bases and J 5 bases; bases outside gene matches: 5. Germline V lookup: CDR1 WSHSY, CDR2 SAAADI. For the CDR3, the DNA is TGCGCCAGCAGTGAGTCGAGGACAGGGGGCCGGTATGGCTACACCTTC. This gives the protein CASSESRTGGRYGYTF.

The rearrangement joins TRBV12-3 or TRBV12-4 to TRBJ2-1, with 7 nucleotides matching TRBD2. The V and J ends lost 1 base and 15 bases, in that order; junction bases with no gene match: 9. The CDR3 runs 13 residues. The CDR3 sequence: CASSLGGTGGWFF. The DNA for the CDR3 is TGTGCCAGCAGTTTAGGGGGTACGGGGGGTTGGTTCTTC.

The chain combines TRBV5-1 with TRBJ2-1; the match to TRBD1 covers 7 bases. The CDR3 runs to 13 residues. CDR1 is SGHRS, CDR2 YFSETQ, per germline. J lost 6 bases, V lost 1 base, and 1 base had no gene match. Here the CDR3 reads CASSLPGGNEQFF. The CDR3 DNA sequence: TGCGCCAGCAGCTTGCCAGGGGGCAATGAGCAGTTCTTC.

This chain links TRBV2 with TRBJ2-7; TRBD1 might be the D (6 bases). The CDR3 is 13 amino acids. Germline assignment: CDR1 SNHLY and CDR2 FYNNEI. V lost 7 bases to trimming and J lost 5 bases, with 15 bases between them. The CDR3 DNA reads TGTGCCAGCACCCTGGGACAACCGGACGAGCAGTACTTC. Amino acids: CASTLGQPDEQYF.

The V and J genes are TRBV30 and TRBJ2-1; 13 bases fit TRBD2. The CDR3 covers 20 residues. With V trimmed by 4 bases and J by 6 bases, 21 bases remained unmatched. Germline CDR1 GTSNPN, CDR2 SVGIG (reference sequence). This CDR3 reads CAWTRTSHNSRLAGGNEQFF. The CDR3 coding sequence is TGTGCCTGGACGCGAACATCCCACAACTCGAGACTAGCGGGAGGCAATGAGCAGTTCTTC.

The chain recombines TRBV14 with TRBJ2-1, with 11 bases identical to TRBD2. Trimming cost V 1 base and J 3 bases; bases outside gene matches: 5. The length of the CDR3 is 17 residues. Germline-derived CDR1 and CDR2 are SGHDN and FVKESK. DNA of the CDR3: TGTGCCAGCAGCCAAGGGTCTAGCGGGAGGATCTACAATGAGCAGTTCTTC. It encodes CASSQGSSGRIYNEQFF.

This chain uses TRBV12-3 or TRBV12-4 with TRBJ1-4; 7 bases are shared with TRBD1. J was trimmed by 7 bases and V by 4 bases; bases with no gene match: 3. The CDR3 loop spans 13 amino acids. The CDR3 sequence is CASSSGTVEKLFF. DNA of the CDR3: TGTGCCAGCAGTTCCGGGACAGTTGAAAAACTGTTTTTT.

The rearrangement joins TRBV27 to TRBJ2-7, with 7 positions matching TRBD2. The CDR3 length is 14 residues. The J segment lost 0 bases and the V segment lost 6 bases, leaving 5 bases of the junction unmatched. Germline V gives CDR1 MNHEY, CDR2 SMNVEV (reference sequence). CDR3 sequence (DNA): TGTGCCAGCAGCTCCCCGGGGGGCTCCTACGAGCAGTACTTC. Its translation: CASSSPGGSYEQYF.

V is TRBV6-5 and J is TRBJ1-1; D might be TRBD1 (5 bases). Germline CDR1 is MNHEY and CDR2 is SVGAGI. The CDR3 spans 13 residues. Trimming removed 2 bases at V and 3 bases at J, with 7 bases between. The CDR3 sequence is CASSYRGYTEAFF. The CDR3 DNA sequence: TGTGCCAGCAGTTACCGGGGGTACACTGAAGCTTTCTTT.

Here the CDR3 reads CAGGQGMNQPQHF. The CDR3 DNA is TGTGCCGGAGGACAGGGGATGAATCAGCCCCAGCATTTT. The chain carries TRBV30 and TRBJ1-5; 9 bases fit TRBD1. This CDR3 is 13 amino acids long. The V gene's germline CDR1 is GTSNPN and CDR2 SVGIG (reference sequence). Trimming removed 8 bases from V and 4 bases from J; junction bases left unmatched: 6.

The chain links TRBV9 to TRBJ1-3, with D perhaps TRBD1 (6 bases). There are 15 residues in the CDR3. Germline CDR1 is SGDLS and CDR2 is YYNGEE. Trimming shortened V by 4 bases and J by 0 bases, and 11 bases separated the two germline ends. CDR3 DNA sequence: TGTGCCAGCAGCCTAGGGGGAGACTCTGGAAACACCATATATTTT. This translates into CASSLGGDSGNTIYF.

The table lists this clone with a count of one. CDR3 in DNA: TGTGCCAGCAGCGCGGTGGCTAGCTCTGATACGCAGTATTTT. Amino acid sequence: CASSAVASSDTQYF. The chain couples TRBV5-6 to TRBJ2-3, with D maybe TRBD2 (5 bases). This CDR3 spans 14 amino acids. Germline CDR1 and CDR2: SGHDT and YYEEEE. V was trimmed by 4 bases and J by 6 bases, leaving 15 bases between them.

This chain uses TRBV5-1 with TRBJ2-2; a possible D gene is TRBD1 (7 bases). The V gene lost 0 bases and the J gene lost 4 bases, with 16 bases spanning the gap. The CDR3 loop spans 17 amino acids. CDR1 and CDR2 (germline): SGHRS, YFSETQ. CDR3 DNA: TGCGCCAGCAGCTTGGGCCAGGGGGTGCGGGGCACCGGGGAGCTGTTTTTT. Protein product: CASSLGQGVRGTGELFF. Complete variable domain (other parts from reference TRBV5-1 and TRBJ2-2): KAGVTQTPRYLIKTRGQQVTLSCSPISGHRSVSWYQQTPGQGLQFLFEYFSETQRNKGNFPGRFSGRQFSNSRSEMNVSTLELGDSALYLCASSLGQGVRGTGELFFGEGSRLTVL.

The gene calls are TRBV28 and TRBJ1-6; 9 positions agree with TRBD1. The CDR3 totals 15 residues. Germline trimming cut 5 bases from V and 3 bases from J; bases unmatched to any gene: 2. From germline, CDR1 is MDHEN and CDR2 SYDVKM. The chain's CDR3 is CASSGGQGYNSPLHF. The CDR3 DNA is TGTGCCAGCAGTGGGGGACAGGGCTATAATTCACCCCTCCACTTT.

The J gene is TRBJ2-7, the V gene TRBV5-6, with D possibly matching TRBD1 (7 bases). The germline gives CDR1 SGHDT, CDR2 YYEEEE. The V and J ends lost 4 bases and 0 bases respectively, with 17 bases between them. This CDR3 spans 16 amino acids. In DNA form, the CDR3 reads TGTGCCAGCAGCCCTTCAGGGGGGCTCCTCTCCTACGAGCAGTACTTC. Amino acids: CASSPSGGLLSYEQYF.

This clone was seen only once. The chain joins TRBV6-6 to TRBJ1-2; 8 bases match TRBD1. The CDR3 covers 13 residues. CDR1 is MNHNY and CDR2 is SVGAGI in the germline V gene (reference sequence). J was trimmed by 3 bases and V by 4 bases; bases with no gene match: 1. CDR3 region: CASSSTGDYGYTF. CDR3 coding DNA: TGTGCCAGCAGTTCGACAGGGGACTATGGCTACACCTTC.

The chain is built from TRBV2 and TRBJ1-6; D is possibly TRBD1 (5 bases). CDR3 size: 13 residues. The germline V gene has CDR1 SNHLY and CDR2 FYNNEI. V was trimmed by 7 bases and J by 6 bases, leaving 10 bases between them. CDR3 bases: TGTGCCAGCAAGGACATCTCTAATTCACCCCTCCACTTT. This gives the protein CASKDISNSPLHF. Variable domain in full (rest from reference TRBV2 and TRBJ1-6): EPEVTQTPSHQVTQMGQEVILRCVPISNHLYFYWYRQILGQKVEFLVSFYNNEISEKSEIFDDQFSVERPDGSNFTLKIRSTKLEDSAMYFCASKDISNSPLHFGNGTRLTVT.

This clone was seen only once. The chain joins TRBV4-2 to TRBJ1-6; D call uncertain. The CDR3 sequence is 13 residues long. The ends were cut back, 0 bases at V and 9 bases at J, with 6 bases in the middle. The germline V gene encodes CDR1 LGHNA and CDR2 YNFKEQ. Here the CDR3 reads CASSQEVSSPLHF. For the CDR3, the DNA is TGTGCCAGCAGCCAAGAAGTTAGTTCACCCCTCCACTTT.

The rearrangement uses TRBV3-1 (or the pseudogene TRBV3-2) and TRBJ1-2; the D is unclear. Trimming took off 1 base at V and 1 base at J, with 10 bases between the two ends. Per the germline V gene, CDR1 is LGHDT and CDR2 is YNNKEL (reference sequence). The CDR3 loop spans 15 amino acids. The chain's CDR3 is CASSQGSRNNYGYTF. In DNA form, the CDR3 reads TGTGCCAGCAGCCAAGGGTCCAGAAATAACTATGGCTACACCTTC.

This clone was detected once. CDR3 in DNA: TGCGCCAGCAGCCAAGTAGGGACTGGCCAAGAGACCCAGTACTTC. Amino acid sequence: CASSQVGTGQETQYF. The chain is built from TRBV4-1 and TRBJ2-5; TRBD2 is a possible D gene (6 bases). This CDR3 is 15 amino acids long. With 1 base removed from V and 1 base from J, the gap between germline ends came to 10 bases. In germline, CDR1 is MGHRA, CDR2 YSYEKL.

This clone has just one count. V and J are TRBV19 and TRBJ1-3; the D gene is possibly TRBD1 (6 bases). The CDR3 extends over 13 amino acids. V shed 3 bases and J shed 8 bases, with 11 bases lying between them. In germline, CDR1 is LNHDA, CDR2 SQIVND (reference sequence). CDR3 bases: TGTGCCAGTAGTATTCACAGGGCAGACACCATATATTTT. Translating gives CASSIHRADTIYF.

This rearrangement joins TRBV21-1 to TRBJ1-2. TRBV21-1 is designated a pseudogene. There are 16 residues in the CDR3. CDR3 coding DNA: TGTGCCAGCAGGGACGATGCCTCGGACCCTAGCGGAGGCTACACCTTC. Translation gives CASRDDASDPSGGYTF.

CDR3 residues: CASSPRDRGREKLFF. Written as DNA, the CDR3 is TGTGCCAGCAGTCCCCGGGACAGGGGGAGGGAAAAACTGTTTTTT. This rearrangement joins TRBV27 to TRBJ1-4, with 11 bases aligning to TRBD1. The J segment lost 8 bases and the V segment lost 5 bases, leaving 7 bases of the junction unmatched. This CDR3 spans 15 amino acids. CDR1 and CDR2 (germline): MNHEY, SMNVEV (reference sequence). Filled out from reference TRBV27 and TRBJ1-4, the complete variable domain reads EAQVTQNPRYLITVTGKKLTVTCSQNMNHEYMSWYRQDPGLGLRQIYYSMNVEVTDKGDVPEGYKVSRKEKRNFPLILESPSPNQTSLYFCASSPRDRGREKLFFGSGTQLSVL.

J is TRBJ1-3 and V is TRBV11-2, with D possibly TRBD1 on 5 matching bases. Deletions cut 1 base from V and 4 bases from J, with 17 bases between. This CDR3 contains 17 residues. CDR1 and CDR2 (germline): SGHAT, FQNNGV. CDR3 in amino acids: CASSLAEGAQGGNTIYF. The CDR3 bases are TGTGCCAGCAGCTTAGCCGAAGGGGCTCAGGGCGGAAACACCATATATTTT. The full variable domain, rest sourced from reference TRBV11-2 and TRBJ1-3, is EAGVAQSPRYKIIEKRQSVAFWCNPISGHATLYWYQQILGQGPKLLIQFQNNGVVDDSQLPKDRFSAERLKGVDSTLKIQPAKLEDSAVYLCASSLAEGAQGGNTIYFGEGSWLTVV.

The gene calls are TRBV6-1 and TRBJ1-5; D possibly corresponds to TRBD1 (5 bases). V lost 0 bases and J lost 5, with 14 bases in between. The CDR3 has 16 residues. Per germline, CDR1 MNHNS and CDR2 SASEGT. The CDR3 loop reads CASSEASAGMHQPQHF. The CDR3 DNA is TGTGCCAGCAGTGAAGCCAGTGCAGGGATGCATCAGCCCCAGCATTTT.

This chain connects TRBV7-9 to TRBJ2-7; D might be TRBD2 (6 bases). The CDR3 sequence is 18 residues long. Per germline, CDR1 SEHNR and CDR2 FQNEAQ (reference sequence). V lost 4 bases, J lost 0 bases, and 22 bases lay in between. CDR3 sequence: CASSSSLWGDGVSYEQYF. CDR3 DNA sequence: TGTGCCAGCAGCTCTTCACTGTGGGGGGACGGCGTCTCCTACGAGCAGTACTTC.

J is TRBJ2-1 and V is TRBV27, with D hard to call. The CDR3 runs to 15 residues. Germline V CDR1 and CDR2: MNHEY, SMNVEV (reference sequence). Trimming left V 6 bases short and J 0 bases short, with 12 bases between. The CDR3 spells CASRLQALSYNEQFF. The CDR3 DNA reads as TGTGCCAGCAGACTCCAAGCTCTCTCCTACAATGAGCAGTTCTTC.